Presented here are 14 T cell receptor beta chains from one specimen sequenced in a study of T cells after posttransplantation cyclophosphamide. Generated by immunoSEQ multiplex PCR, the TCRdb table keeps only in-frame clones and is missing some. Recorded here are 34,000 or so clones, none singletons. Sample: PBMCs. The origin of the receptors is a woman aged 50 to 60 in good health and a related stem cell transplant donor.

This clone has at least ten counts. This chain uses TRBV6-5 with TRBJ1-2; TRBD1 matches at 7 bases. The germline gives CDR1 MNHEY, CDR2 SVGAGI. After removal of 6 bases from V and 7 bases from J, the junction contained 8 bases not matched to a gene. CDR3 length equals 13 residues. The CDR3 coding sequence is TGTGCCAGCAGCAGGGGGGCAGGGGCTGGCTACACCTTC. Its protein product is CASSRGAGAGYTF.

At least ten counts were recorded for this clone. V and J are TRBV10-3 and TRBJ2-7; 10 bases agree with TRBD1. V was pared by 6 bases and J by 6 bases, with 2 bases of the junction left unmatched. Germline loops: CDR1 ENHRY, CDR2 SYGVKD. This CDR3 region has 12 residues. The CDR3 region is CAIRGTGVEQYF. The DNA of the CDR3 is TGTGCCATCAGAGGGACAGGGGTCGAGCAGTACTTC.

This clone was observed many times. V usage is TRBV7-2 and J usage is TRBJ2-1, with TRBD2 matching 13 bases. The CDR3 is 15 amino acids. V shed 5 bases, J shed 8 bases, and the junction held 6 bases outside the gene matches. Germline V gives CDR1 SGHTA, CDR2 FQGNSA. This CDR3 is CASSLGLAGVHEQFF. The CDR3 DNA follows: TGTGCCAGCAGCCTTGGACTAGCGGGAGTACATGAGCAGTTCTTC.

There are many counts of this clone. DNA of the CDR3: TGTGCCAGTCGAAAGGGTCAGGGAGAGTTTTACGAGCAGTACTTC. Its protein product is CASRKGQGEFYEQYF. The chain links TRBV19 to TRBJ2-7; D possibly uses TRBD1 or TRBD2 (5 bases each). There are 15 residues in the CDR3. CDR1 is LNHDA and CDR2 is SQIVND in the germline V gene (reference sequence). V was pared by 8 bases and J by 4 bases, with 21 bases between.

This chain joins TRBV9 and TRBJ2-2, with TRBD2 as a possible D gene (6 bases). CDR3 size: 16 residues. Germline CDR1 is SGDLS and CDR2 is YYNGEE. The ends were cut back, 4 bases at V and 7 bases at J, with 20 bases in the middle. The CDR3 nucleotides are TGTGCCAGCAGCCCCGTCGGGGGTAAAAGGATCGGGGAGCTGTTTTTT. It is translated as CASSPVGGKRIGELFF.

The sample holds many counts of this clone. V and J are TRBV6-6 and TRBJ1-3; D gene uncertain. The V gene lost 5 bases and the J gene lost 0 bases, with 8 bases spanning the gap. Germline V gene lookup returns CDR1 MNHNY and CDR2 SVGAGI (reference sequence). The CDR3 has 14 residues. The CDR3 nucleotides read TGTGCCAGCAGTCCAGACATCTCTGGAAACACCATATATTTT. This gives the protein CASSPDISGNTIYF.

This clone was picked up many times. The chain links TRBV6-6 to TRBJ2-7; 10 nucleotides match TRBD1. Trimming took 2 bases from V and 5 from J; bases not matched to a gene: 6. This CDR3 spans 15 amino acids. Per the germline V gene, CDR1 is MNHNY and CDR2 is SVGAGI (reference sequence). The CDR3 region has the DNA TGTGCCAGCAGTTACCACCGGGACAGGGGTCACGAGCAGTACTTC. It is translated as CASSYHRDRGHEQYF.

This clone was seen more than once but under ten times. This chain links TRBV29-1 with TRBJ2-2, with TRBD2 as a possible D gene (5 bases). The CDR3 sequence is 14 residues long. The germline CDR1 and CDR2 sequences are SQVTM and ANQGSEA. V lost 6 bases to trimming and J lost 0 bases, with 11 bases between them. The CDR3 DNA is TGCAGCGTCTTCAGCGGAGCGAACACCGGGGAGCTGTTTTTT. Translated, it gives CSVFSGANTGELFF.

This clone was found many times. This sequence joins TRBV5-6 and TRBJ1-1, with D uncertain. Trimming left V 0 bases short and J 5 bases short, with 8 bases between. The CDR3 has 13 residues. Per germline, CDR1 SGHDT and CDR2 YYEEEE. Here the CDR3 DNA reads TGTGCCAGCAGCTTGGTCACGGGGACTGAAGCTTTCTTT. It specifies CASSLVTGTEAFF.

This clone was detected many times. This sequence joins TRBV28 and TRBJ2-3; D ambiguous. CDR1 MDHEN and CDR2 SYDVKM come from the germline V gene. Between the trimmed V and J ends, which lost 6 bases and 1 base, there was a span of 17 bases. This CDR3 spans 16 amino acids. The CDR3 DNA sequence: TGTGCCAGCAGGCGCCGATTCTCTGCCCGCACAGATACGCAGTATTTT. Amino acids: CASRRRFSARTDTQYF. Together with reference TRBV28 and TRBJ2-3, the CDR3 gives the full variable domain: DVKVTQSSRYLVKRTGEKVFLECVQDMDHENMFWYRQDPGLGLRLIYFSYDVKMKEKGDIPEGYSVSREKKERFSLILESASTNQTSMYLCASRRRFSARTDTQYFGPGTRLTVL.

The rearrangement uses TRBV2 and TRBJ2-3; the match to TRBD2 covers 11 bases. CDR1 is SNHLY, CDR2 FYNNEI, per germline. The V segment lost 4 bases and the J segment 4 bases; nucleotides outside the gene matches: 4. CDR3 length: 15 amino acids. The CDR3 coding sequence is TGTGCCAGCAGTGTTAGACTAGCGGGATCAGATACGCAGTATTTT. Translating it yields CASSVRLAGSDTQYF.

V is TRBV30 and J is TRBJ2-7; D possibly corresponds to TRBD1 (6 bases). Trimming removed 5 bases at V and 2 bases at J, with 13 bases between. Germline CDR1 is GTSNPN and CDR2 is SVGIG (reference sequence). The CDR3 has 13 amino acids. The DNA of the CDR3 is TGTGCCTGGTCACAGGGTGGTCCCTACGAGCAGTACTTC. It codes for CAWSQGGPYEQYF.

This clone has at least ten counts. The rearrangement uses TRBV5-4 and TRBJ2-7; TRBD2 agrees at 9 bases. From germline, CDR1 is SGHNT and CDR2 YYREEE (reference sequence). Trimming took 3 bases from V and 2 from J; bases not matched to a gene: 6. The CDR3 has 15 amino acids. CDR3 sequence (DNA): TGTGCCAGCAGCTGGGCTAGCGGGAACACCTACGAGCAGTACTTC. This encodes CASSWASGNTYEQYF.

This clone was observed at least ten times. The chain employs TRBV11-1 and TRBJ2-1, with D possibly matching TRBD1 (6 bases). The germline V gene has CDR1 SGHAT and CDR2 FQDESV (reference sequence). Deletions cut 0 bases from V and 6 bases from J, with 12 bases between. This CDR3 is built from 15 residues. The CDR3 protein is CASSLAGGQSNEQFF. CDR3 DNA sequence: TGTGCCAGCAGCTTAGCAGGGGGTCAGAGCAATGAGCAGTTCTTC. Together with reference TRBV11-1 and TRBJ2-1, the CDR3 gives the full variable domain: EAEVAQSPRYKITEKSQAVAFWCDPISGHATLYWYRQILGQGPELLVQFQDESVVDDSQLPKDRFSAERLKGVDSTLKIQPAELGDSAMYLCASSLAGGQSNEQFFGPGTRLTVL.